This T cell receptor (beta chain) was captured by sequencing in a study of OX40 agonist ivuxolimab in advanced cancers. Overall study: The eligibility criteria allowed prior anti-PD-1, anti-PD-L1 or anti-CTLA-4 therapy, and approximately 38% had some. Study-wide points: Certain nonresponders likewise exhibited a low normalized T-cell clonal expansion. The antigen specificity of the peripheral T cells (those that were expanded) was not determined.

The table came from immunoSEQ multiplex PCR; TCRdb's copy has only in-frame clones and leaves some out. Altogether some 45,000 clones are present, 80% to 90% being singletons, with the ten largest covering about 15%. Note on this clone: Antigen: not known.

The CDR3 is made up of 17 amino acids. With V trimmed by 3 bases and J by 5 bases, 11 bases remained unmatched. Germline CDR1 reads MNHNS; CDR2 reads SASEGT. The source material was CD4+ or CD8+ T cells sorted from blood, sampled in a trial of the OX40 agonist ivuxolimab. This clonotype originated in an adult with an advanced solid tumor such as melanoma, head and neck, liver or kidney cancer. V usage is TRBV6-1 and J usage is TRBJ2-5; TRBD2 matches at 11 bases. The CDR3 here is CASSDRGSGGAGETQYF. CDR3 bases: TGTGCCAGCAGTGATCGTGGTAGCGGGGGGGCTGGGGAGACCCAGTACTTC.